This is a list of T cell receptor beta chains from one sample in a study of beta chain features in type 1 diabetes. This table comes from immunoSEQ multiplex PCR, and its TCRdb copy is limited to in-frame clones, with some not included. The sample carries around 690,000 clones, roughly 12% recorded once. What was sequenced was naive CD4+ T cells from blood. The receptors were gathered from a young man with type 1 diabetes. The CDR3 runs from the conserved cysteine through the conserved F or W. A D gene is named only where the DNA matches it firmly. Part of the rows lack a size; the others show once, few, many or a class for expanded clones.

TRBV7-2,-,-,TRBJ1-5,TGTGCCAGCAGTTTCAGCAATCAGCCCCAGCATTTT,CASSFSNQPQHF
TRBV10-3,few,-,TRBJ2-3,TGTGCCATCAGTGACTTCAACAGGTCGGTCCTAGATACGCAGTATTTT,CAISDFNRSVLDTQYF
TRBV9,-,-,TRBJ2-2,TGTGCCAGCAGCGCGAGGGGTGCGAACACCGGGGAGCTGTTTTTT,CASSARGANTGELFF
TRBV5-8,-,-,TRBJ2-7,TGTGCCAGCAGCGCCTGGACATTGGCTGCCGAGCAGTACTTC,CASSAWTLAAEQYF
TRBV4-3,few,-,TRBJ2-3,TGCGCCAGCAGCCAAGAACGTCCGGATACGCAGTATTTT,CASSQERPDTQYF
TRBV7-2,-,-,TRBJ2-6,TGTGCCAGCAGAGCCCGACGGATTCTGAGCTCTGGGGCCAACGTCCTGACTTTC,CASRARRILSSGANVLTF
TRBV18,few,-,TRBJ1-5,TGTGCCAGCTCACCACGCAGGGGCAAGCCCCAGCATTTT,CASSPRRGKPQHF
TRBV18,few,TRBD1,TRBJ2-7,TGTGCCAGCTCACGGGACAGAATCTACGAGCAGTACTTC,CASSRDRIYEQYF
TRBV9,-,-,TRBJ2-1,TGTGCCAGCAGCGTAGCAGTTAACAATGAGCAGTTCTTC,CASSVAVNNEQFF
TRBV27,-,TRBD2,TRBJ2-5,TGTGCCAGCAGTTTATCGTACGGGACTAGCGAGAAGACCCAGTACTTC,CASSLSYGTSEKTQYF
TRBV9,few,TRBD1,TRBJ1-4,TGTGCCAGCCACGGGACAGGGAATGAAAAACTGTTTTTT,CASHGTGNEKLFF
TRBV2,-,-,TRBJ2-7,TGTGCCAGCAGTGGGACGGTGACCTACGAGCAGTACTTC,CASSGTVTYEQYF
TRBV6-5,few,-,TRBJ2-2,TGTGCCACCTTGGGAGACCCGGGCACCGGGGAGCTGTTTTTT,CATLGDPGTGELFF
TRBV7-2,few,-,TRBJ1-1,TGTGCCAGCAGCCGTTCTGTCGGGGAAGCTTTCTTT,CASSRSVGEAFF
TRBV11-3,few,TRBD2,TRBJ2-3,TGTGCCAGCAGCCCCGGGGTAGCGGGGTTCACAGATACGCAGTATTTT,CASSPGVAGFTDTQYF
TRBV4-2,-,-,TRBJ1-2,TGTGCCAGCAGCCAGGACACAGGATATGGCTACACCTTC,CASSQDTGYGYTF
TRBV6-5,few,-,TRBJ2-2,TGTGCCAGCAGGGTTTGGACCGGGGAGCTGTTTTTT,CASRVWTGELFF
TRBV10-3,-,-,TRBJ1-6,TGTGCCATCAGTGAGTCATCAGTGAATGATAATTCACCCCTCCACTTT,CAISESSVNDNSPLHF
TRBV6-6,-,TRBD1,TRBJ1-3,TGTGCCAGCAGAGACGGGACAGCCGGAGGCACCATATATTTT,CASRDGTAGGTIYF
TRBV2,-,-,TRBJ1-5,TGTGCCAGCAGTTTACAGGATAGCAATCAGCCCCAGCATTTT,CASSLQDSNQPQHF
TRBV6-1,-,-,TRBJ2-7,TGTGCCAGCAGTGAAATGTTGCAGGGTGGGTACGAGCAGTACTTC,CASSEMLQGGYEQYF
TRBV11-1,-,TRBD1,TRBJ1-5,TGTGCCAGAACCGGGACAGATCGCAATCAGCCCCAGCATTTT,CARTGTDRNQPQHF
TRBV6-5,-,TRBD2,TRBJ2-2,TGTGCCAGCCGTATGGCGGGGGCGAACACCGGGGAGCTGTTTTTT,CASRMAGANTGELFF
TRBV23-1,-,TRBD1,TRBJ2-7,TGCGCCGGGGGCAGGGGGACAGGATCCAAATCCTACGAGCAGTACTTC,CAGGRGTGSKSYEQYF
TRBV5-4,few,-,TRBJ2-1,TGTGCCAGCAGCCCCGACTCTTACAATGAGCAGTTCTTC,CASSPDSYNEQFF
TRBV4-3,-,TRBD2,TRBJ2-1,TGCGCCAGCAGCCAAGGGGGGGGTCTCTACAATGAGCAGTTCTTC,CASSQGGGLYNEQFF
TRBV5-1,-,TRBD1,TRBJ2-1,TGCGCCAGCAGCACCCCGGAGACAGGGGGCGATGAGCAGTTCTTC,CASSTPETGGDEQFF
TRBV29-1,few,-,TRBJ1-1,TGCAGCGTGGATCGTCAACAGGGGAACACTGAAGCTTTCTTT,CSVDRQQGNTEAFF
TRBV30,few,-,TRBJ1-5,TGTGCCTGGGGATTCGGGAGCAATCAGCCCCAGCATTTT,CAWGFGSNQPQHF
TRBV7-9,few,-,TRBJ2-1,TGTGCCAGCAGCCCCGGAGCAGGAGGGAATGAGCAGTTCTTC,CASSPGAGGNEQFF
TRBV5-6,-,TRBD1,TRBJ1-4,TGTGCCAGCAGCCCGAGGACAGGAGCTACAGAAAAACTGTTTTTT,CASSPRTGATEKLFF
TRBV11-2,-,TRBD1,TRBJ1-6,TGTGCCAGCAGCTTAGTGCTCCGGGACAGGGACGATAATTCACCCCTCCACTTT,CASSLVLRDRDDNSPLHF
TRBV6-6,few,-,TRBJ1-6,TGTGCCAGCAGCTTACGGGGAAGGAGGGGTGAGTCACCCCTCCACTTT,CASSLRGRRGESPLHF
TRBV2,-,-,TRBJ1-5,TGTGCCAGCAGGTTCGGAGGGGATACTCAGCCCCAGCATTTT,CASRFGGDTQPQHF
TRBV5-1,-,-,TRBJ2-3,TGCGCCAGCAGCGGGGTTGGCGGGAGCACAGATACGCAGTATTTT,CASSGVGGSTDTQYF
TRBV27,few,TRBD2,TRBJ2-7,TGTGCCAGCACCCTTTGGGGAGGGCAGGGCGAGCAGTACTTC,CASTLWGGQGEQYF
TRBV20-1,-,-,TRBJ1-2,TGCAGTGCTAGAGGGGACTATGGCTACACCTTC,CSARGDYGYTF
TRBV11-3,few,-,TRBJ2-1,TGTGCCAGCAGCCCTCGAATACAGGGTGAGCAGTTCTTC,CASSPRIQGEQFF
TRBV7-2,-,-,TRBJ2-2,TGTGCCAGCAGCGACCTGGGGGGCAGAAACACCGGGGAGCTGTTTTTT,CASSDLGGRNTGELFF
TRBV7-2,-,-,TRBJ1-2,TGTGCCAGCAGCCCGCCGGGCAGGGCGGATGGCTACACCTTC,CASSPPGRADGYTF